This TCR beta chain came from a study of T cell changes during pregnancy in multiple sclerosis. Generated by immunoSEQ multiplex PCR, the TCRdb table keeps only in-frame clones and is missing some. This table holds under 45,000 clones, about 96% found once. The sample was peripheral blood, taken in the second trimester of pregnancy. The clonotype was recovered from a female donor with multiple sclerosis, enrolled in a pregnancy study.

As DNA, the CDR3 is TGCGCCAGCAGCCAAGATCTAGTCCGGGGCTCCTACAATGAGCAGTTCTTC. Protein product: CASSQDLVRGSYNEQFF. The rearrangement joins TRBV4-3 to TRBJ2-1, with D maybe TRBD2 (5 bases). The V end lost 0 bases, the J end lost 0 bases, and 12 bases lay between the germline ends. CDR3 length: 17 residues. Germline V CDR1 and CDR2: LGHNA, YSLEER.